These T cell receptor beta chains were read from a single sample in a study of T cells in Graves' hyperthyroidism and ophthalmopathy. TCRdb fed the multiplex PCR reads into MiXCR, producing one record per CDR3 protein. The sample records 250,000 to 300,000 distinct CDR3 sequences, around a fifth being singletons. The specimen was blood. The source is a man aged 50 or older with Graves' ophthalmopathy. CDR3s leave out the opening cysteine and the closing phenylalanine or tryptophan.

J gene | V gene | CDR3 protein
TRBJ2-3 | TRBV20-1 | SAPWLGGPSTDTQY
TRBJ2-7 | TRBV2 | ASSEDGAYGSSYEQY
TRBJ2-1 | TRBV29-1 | SVDRDGVNEQF
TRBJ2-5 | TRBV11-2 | ASSFSRQRETQY
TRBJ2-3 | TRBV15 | ATSRSGSTDTQY
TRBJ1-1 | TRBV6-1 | ATGGWENAEAF
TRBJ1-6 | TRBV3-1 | ASSNGGDSGPLH
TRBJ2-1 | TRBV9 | ASSVEGSGLNEQF
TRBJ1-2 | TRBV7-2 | ASSPGDRRGYT
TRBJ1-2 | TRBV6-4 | ASSERERRMLSGGYT
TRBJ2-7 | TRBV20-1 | SARSVPGLAGYEQY
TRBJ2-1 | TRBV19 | ASSTADFNNEQF
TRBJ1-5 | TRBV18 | ASSPMRGSVQPQH
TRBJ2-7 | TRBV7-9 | ASSLTDPYEQY
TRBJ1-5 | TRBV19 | ASSIDAGTLALNQPQH
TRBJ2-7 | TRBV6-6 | ASSYPPGDTFYEQY
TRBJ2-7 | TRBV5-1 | ASSLTGQGATYEQY
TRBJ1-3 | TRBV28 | ASSLYARTGGSGNTIY
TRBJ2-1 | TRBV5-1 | ASATGGGNNEQF
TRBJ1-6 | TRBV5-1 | ASSLGARDGSPLH
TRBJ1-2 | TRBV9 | ASSVGQAPKRDT
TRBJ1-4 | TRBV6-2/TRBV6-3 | ASSRTGGTATNEKLF
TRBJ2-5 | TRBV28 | ASSLSDGKETQY
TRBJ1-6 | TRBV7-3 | ASSAGTGNSPLH
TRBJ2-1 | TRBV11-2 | ASSFTLAGGRSSYNEQF
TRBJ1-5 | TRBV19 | ASSIALNQPQH
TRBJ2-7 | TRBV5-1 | ASSPGGVGDEQY
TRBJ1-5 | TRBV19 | ASSSPQDSAMNQPQH
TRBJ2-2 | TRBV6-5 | ASSYGGNTGELF
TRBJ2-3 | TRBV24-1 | ATSDFPGLTQY
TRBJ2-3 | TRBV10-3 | AISASKLWSTDTQY
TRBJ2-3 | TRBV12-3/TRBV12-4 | ASSLVGLATRTDTQY
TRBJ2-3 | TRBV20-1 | SARPGQGSDTQY
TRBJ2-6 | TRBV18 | ASSPQGSSGANVLT
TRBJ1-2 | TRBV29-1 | SVEKWEGGYGYT
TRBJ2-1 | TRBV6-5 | ASSYLNEQF
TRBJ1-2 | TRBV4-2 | ASSQGQTGFYGYT
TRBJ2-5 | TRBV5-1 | ASSIGTSGSGETQY
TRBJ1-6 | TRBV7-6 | ASSPDDRENSPLH
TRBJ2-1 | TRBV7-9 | ASSFRDFSSYNEQF
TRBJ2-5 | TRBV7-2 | ASSQAGGGPQY
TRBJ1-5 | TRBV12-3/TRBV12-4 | ASSFNRGLNQPQH
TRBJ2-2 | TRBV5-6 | ASSKLVELF